This T cell receptor beta chain came from a study of cytomegalovirus exposure and HLA in healthy donors. Study results and caveats: In the roughly 120 validation repertoires, 94% of cluster scores exceeded 0, per a later analysis.

The CDR3 extends over 15 amino acids. CDR1 and CDR2 (germline): SNHLY, FYNNEI. V shed 6 bases and J 7 bases; nucleotides not matched to a gene: 7. With respect to this clone: Its antigen is currently unknown.

TCRdb keeps only in-frame clones here, not all; method: immunoSEQ multiplex PCR. The sample lists 200,000 or so clones; roughly 88% were seen once. The sequence was collected from a woman aged 25 to 39 in good health and CMV-seropositive. The sequenced sample consisted of PBMCs. This rearrangement joins TRBV2 to TRBJ2-1; 12 nucleotides match TRBD2. CDR3 bases: TGTGCCAGCAGACGACGGACTAGCGGGAATAATGAGCAGTTCTTC. This translates into CASRRRTSGNNEQFF. Full variable domain (remainder filled in from reference TRBV2 and TRBJ2-1): EPEVTQTPSHQVTQMGQEVILRCVPISNHLYFYWYRQILGQKVEFLVSFYNNEISEKSEIFDDQFSVERPDGSNFTLKIRSTKLEDSAMYFCASRRRTSGNNEQFFGPGTRLTVL.